The rows below give T cell receptor beta chains drawn from one sample of a study of T cells in Graves' hyperthyroidism and ophthalmopathy. TCRdb reprocessed the multiplex PCR reads via MiXCR and lists one record per CDR3 protein. Of some 560,000 distinct CDR3 sequences listed, approximately 15% were seen once; the top ten hold roughly 14%. Material for sequencing was blood. The receptors were sampled from a woman between 40 and 55 years old with Graves' hyperthyroidism. Each CDR3 is given with its conserved first and last residue. D genes are given only for firm matches. A clone size is listed for some rows: how often the clone was seen (once, few, many), or a class if it is expanded.

v_gene,j_gene,d_gene,abundance,CDR3aa,CDR3nt
TRBV5-1,TRBJ2-1,TRBD2,many,CASSSASGNNEQFF,TGCGCCAGCAGCTCCGCTAGCGGGAACAATGAGCAGTTCTTC
TRBV9,TRBJ2-1,-,-,CASSVGREERHNEQFF,TGTGCCAGCAGCGTAGGACGTGAAGAACGTCACAATGAGCAGTTCTTC
TRBV2,TRBJ2-3,-,once,CASSALTRSEGTDTQYF,TGTGCCAGCAGTGCTCTAACCCGCAGCGAGGGCACAGATACGCAGTATTTT
TRBV4-2,TRBJ1-2,-,few,CASSQEWTQASGYGYTF,TGTGCCAGCAGCCAAGAGTGGACTCAGGCATCGGGCTATGGCTACACCTTC
TRBV20-1,TRBJ2-2,-,few,CSARDSRLPTNTGELFF,TGCAGTGCTAGAGACTCTAGACTACCTACAAACACCGGGGAGCTGTTTTTT
TRBV5-1,TRBJ1-1,-,many,CASSLDAWAATEAFF,TGCGCCAGCAGCTTGGATGCTTGGGCAGCCACTGAAGCTTTCTTT
TRBV6-1,TRBJ2-7,TRBD2,many,CASRAATGLGLAGSFYEQYF,TGTGCCAGCAGAGCCGCAACAGGGTTGGGACTAGCGGGATCCTTCTACGAGCAGTACTTC
TRBV13,TRBJ2-7,-,many,CASTLGENQIYEQYF,TGTGCCAGCACCCTAGGGGAAAACCAAATCTACGAGCAGTACTTC
TRBV12-3/TRBV12-4,TRBJ2-4,-,few,CASSMDQRNIQYF,TGTGCCAGCAGCATGGACCAGCGAAACATTCAGTACTTC
TRBV7-8,TRBJ1-2,TRBD1,many,CASSLEGTAHRGYTF,TGTGCCAGCAGCTTAGAAGGGACAGCCCACAGGGGCTACACCTTC
TRBV5-1,TRBJ1-1,-,many,CASSLGRDAFF,TGCGCCAGCAGCTTGGGAAGGGACGCTTTCTTT
TRBV12-3/TRBV12-4,TRBJ2-3,-,many,CASNRDPADTQYF,TGTGCCAGCAATAGGGATCCGGCAGATACGCAGTATTTT
TRBV14,TRBJ1-2,-,-,CASSQDWAGGYTF,TGTGCCAGCAGCCAAGATTGGGCTGGGGGCTACACCTTC
TRBV28,TRBJ2-2,-,many,CASSLPTVLSGELFF,TGTGCCAGCAGTCTCCCGACAGTTTTATCCGGGGAGCTGTTTTTT
TRBV29-1,TRBJ2-3,TRBD2,few,CSVARGDPTDTQYF,TGCAGCGTTGCCCGGGGGGACCCCACAGATACGCAGTATTTT
TRBV12-3/TRBV12-4,TRBJ2-1,-,many,CASSLYGSVNNEQFF,TGTGCCAGCAGTTTATACGGGAGCGTAAACAATGAGCAGTTCTTC
TRBV6-2/TRBV6-3,TRBJ1-5,-,many,CASSYRVRTREGQPQHF,TGTGCCAGCAGTTACCGAGTCAGGACGCGAGAGGGTCAGCCCCAGCATTTT
TRBV10-2,TRBJ2-7,-,-,CASSDSGLGEQYF,TGCGCCAGCAGTGATTCGGGGTTAGGCGAGCAGTACTTC
TRBV9,TRBJ2-5,-,few,CASSVTGQETQYF,TGTGCCAGCAGCGTAACCGGACAAGAGACCCAGTACTTC
TRBV28,TRBJ1-1,-,-,CVTLKEGRTEAFF,TGTGTCACCCTGAAGGAAGGGAGGACTGAAGCTTTCTTT
TRBV9,TRBJ2-5,TRBD2,-,CASAGAGAQETQYF,TGTGCCAGCGCCGGGGCGGGAGCCCAAGAGACCCAGTACTTC
TRBV2,TRBJ2-3,-,many,CASSGTPFTDTQYF,TGTGCCAGCAGTGGGACACCTTTCACAGATACGCAGTATTTT
TRBV5-1,TRBJ2-5,TRBD1,many,CASSPGTGQETQYF,TGCGCCAGCAGCCCCGGGACAGGGCAAGAGACCCAGTACTTC
TRBV12-5,TRBJ1-5,-,many,CASGLTQNQENSNQPQHF,TGTGCTAGTGGTTTGACTCAAAACCAGGAGAATAGCAATCAGCCCCAGCATTTT
TRBV5-1,TRBJ2-1,TRBD2,many,CASSPSPAGGSRNEQFF,TGCGCCAGCAGCCCTTCACCGGCGGGAGGTAGCCGGAATGAGCAGTTCTTC
TRBV2,TRBJ2-1,-,many,CASREDQKNEQFF,TGTGCCAGCAGGGAGGACCAGAAAAATGAGCAGTTCTTC
TRBV2,TRBJ2-3,TRBD1,-,CASRWTGSTDTQYF,TGTGCCAGCAGGTGGACAGGGAGCACAGATACGCAGTATTTT
TRBV11-2,TRBJ2-5,-,many,CASSRAEETQYF,TGTGCCAGCAGTCGGGCAGAAGAGACCCAGTACTTC
TRBV28,TRBJ2-7,-,few,CASSLSGVKYEQYF,TGTGCCAGCAGTTTATCCGGGGTCAAGTACGAGCAGTACTTC
TRBV2,TRBJ1-6,TRBD1,many,CASMRDRARNSPLHF,TGTGCCAGCATGAGAGACAGGGCTCGGAATTCACCCCTCCACTTT
TRBV5-1,TRBJ2-5,-,once,CASSFQEIQETQYF,TGCGCCAGCAGCTTTCAGGAGATCCAAGAGACCCAGTACTTC
TRBV11-3,TRBJ1-2,TRBD1,many,CASSFEQGDNYGYTF,TGTGCCAGCAGCTTCGAACAGGGGGATAACTATGGCTACACCTTC